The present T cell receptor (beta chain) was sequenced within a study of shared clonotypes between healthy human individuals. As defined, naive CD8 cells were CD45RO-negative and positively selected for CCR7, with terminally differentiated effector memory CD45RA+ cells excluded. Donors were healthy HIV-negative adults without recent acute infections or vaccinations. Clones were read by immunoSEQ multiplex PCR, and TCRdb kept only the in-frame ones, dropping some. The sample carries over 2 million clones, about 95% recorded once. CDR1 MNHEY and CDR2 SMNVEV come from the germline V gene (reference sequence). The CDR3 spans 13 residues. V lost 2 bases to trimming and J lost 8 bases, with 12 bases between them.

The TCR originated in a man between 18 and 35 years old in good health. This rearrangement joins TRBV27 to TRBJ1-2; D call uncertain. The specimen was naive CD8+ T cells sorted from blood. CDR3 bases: TGTGCCAGCAGTTTAGCGGGGTCGGGAGGCTACACCTTC. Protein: CASSLAGSGGYTF.